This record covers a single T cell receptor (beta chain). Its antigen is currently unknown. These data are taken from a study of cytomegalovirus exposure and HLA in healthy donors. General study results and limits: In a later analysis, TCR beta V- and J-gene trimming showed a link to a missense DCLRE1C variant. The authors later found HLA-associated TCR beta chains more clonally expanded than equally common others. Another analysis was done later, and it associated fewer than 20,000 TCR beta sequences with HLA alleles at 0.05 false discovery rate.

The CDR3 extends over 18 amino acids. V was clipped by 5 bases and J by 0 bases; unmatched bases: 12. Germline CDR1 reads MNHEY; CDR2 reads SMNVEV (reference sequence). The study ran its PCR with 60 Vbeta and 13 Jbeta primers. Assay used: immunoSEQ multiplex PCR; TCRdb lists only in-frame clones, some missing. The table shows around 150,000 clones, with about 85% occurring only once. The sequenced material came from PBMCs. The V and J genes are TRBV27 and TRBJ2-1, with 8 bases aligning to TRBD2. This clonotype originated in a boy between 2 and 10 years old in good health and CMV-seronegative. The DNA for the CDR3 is TGTGCCAGCAGTCAGAGGGGTAGCGGGGTTCCCTCCTACAATGAGCAGTTCTTC. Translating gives CASSQRGSGVPSYNEQFF.